This T cell receptor (beta chain) was observed in a study of T-cell memory formation after mild COVID-19. Study-level background: Largely donor-specific TCR clusters were found.

V dropped 5 bases and J dropped 2 bases, with 12 bases sitting between them. The CDR3 totals 14 residues. Each CDR3 protein gets one entry after TCRdb re-called the 5' RACE reads with MiXCR. Of some 280,000 distinct CDR3 sequences in the sample, around 15% were seen once. Study observations and caveats: Contracting CD4+ clones sat mainly in CM and EM; CD8+ in EMRA.

This clonotype came up a few times. Its antigen is not identified. This sequence joins TRBV12-3 or TRBV12-4 and TRBJ2-5; the D is unclear. The receptor was isolated from a young man who had mild COVID-19 (a few samples of this study predate the infection). Cell type and time point are not known. The specimen sequenced was PBMCs or a T cell subset sorted from them (not recorded which). The CDR3 DNA is TGTGCCAGCAGTCCTAGGCTCAGGCAAGAGACCCAGTACTTC. This gives the protein CASSPRLRQETQYF.